This TCR beta chain stems from a study of PD-1 blockade in classical Hodgkin lymphoma. Method: immunoSEQ multiplex PCR; TCRdb's copy keeps in-frame clones and lacks some. The sample contains some 10,000 clones, roughly 80% of which appear only once. CDR1 and CDR2 from the germline V gene are LNHDA and SQIVND (reference sequence). This CDR3 comprises 15 residues. J lost 1 base, V lost 6 bases, and 3 bases had no gene match. Relapse after autologous stem cell transplantation occurred in every patient, and brentuximab vedotin exposure varied. This specimen consisted of peripheral blood mononuclear cells (PBMCs), obtained before the second cycle of nivolumab. This TCR came from a human donor with classical Hodgkin lymphoma. The V gene is TRBV19, the J gene TRBJ1-5, with 10 nucleotides matching TRBD1. DNA of the CDR3: TGTGCCAGTAGGACAGGGGGCCTCAGCAATCAGCCCCAGCATTTT. Protein product: CASRTGGLSNQPQHF.